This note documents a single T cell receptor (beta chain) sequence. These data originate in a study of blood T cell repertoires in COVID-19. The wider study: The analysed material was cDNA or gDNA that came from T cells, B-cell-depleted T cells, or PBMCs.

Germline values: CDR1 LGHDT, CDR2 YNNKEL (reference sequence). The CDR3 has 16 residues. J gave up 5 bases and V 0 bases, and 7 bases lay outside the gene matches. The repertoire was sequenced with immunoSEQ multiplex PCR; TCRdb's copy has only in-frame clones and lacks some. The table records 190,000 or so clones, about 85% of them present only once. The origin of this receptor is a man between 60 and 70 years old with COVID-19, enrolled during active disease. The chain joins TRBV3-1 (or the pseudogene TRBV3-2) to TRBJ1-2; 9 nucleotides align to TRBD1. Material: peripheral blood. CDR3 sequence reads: CASSQESGTGSYGYTF. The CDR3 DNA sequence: TGTGCCAGCAGCCAAGAGAGCGGGACAGGGAGTTATGGCTACACCTTC.